The rows below give T cell receptor beta chains drawn from one sample of a study of blood T cell repertoires in COVID-19. Assay: immunoSEQ multiplex PCR; the TCRdb copy retains only in-frame clones and omits some. The data contain about 170,000 clones, around 83% of them seen just once; the ten biggest clones take up around 15%. The specimen sequenced was PBMCs or T cells enriched from blood (not recorded which). These receptors were taken from a middle-aged man who had recovered from COVID-19. Each CDR3 is given without its conserved first and last residue. The D gene is left open where the match is weak.

>TRBJ2-7|TRBV7-9|TRBD1
ASSLGQGVRVEQY
>TRBJ1-2|TRBV19|.
ASSAGQPNYGYT
>TRBJ1-5|TRBV30|.
AWSVIGGNQPQH
>TRBJ1-3|TRBV11-2|.
ASSLALRVEGNTIY
>TRBJ2-7|TRBV19|TRBD1
ASRTGYEQY
>TRBJ2-2|TRBV5-1|.
ASSLGRGDMTGELF
>TRBJ2-7|TRBV6-5|.
ASSFPQTNYEQY
>TRBJ1-1|TRBV12-5|.
ASGLGGNTEAF
>TRBJ2-5|TRBV7-9|.
ASSLAEAGETQY
>TRBJ2-7|TRBV6-5|.
ASSYQGGHSSYEQY
>TRBJ2-3|TRBV20-1|.
SASWVSPDTQY
>TRBJ2-1|TRBV7-9|TRBD2
ASSSASGGAVNEQF
>TRBJ1-5|TRBV28|.
ASSPGGGNQPQH
>TRBJ2-5|TRBV3-1/TRBV3-2|.
ASSQDVRSETQY
>TRBJ2-7|TRBV12-3/TRBV12-4|TRBD1
ASSFRRGSRAN
>TRBJ1-2|TRBV6-5|.
ASSYLSANYGYT
>TRBJ1-5|TRBV3-1/TRBV3-2|TRBD1
ASSQGDRGVYGNQPQH
>TRBJ2-3|TRBV2|.
ASQGRMTDTQY
>TRBJ1-2|TRBV5-1|.
ASSLSDKNGYT
>TRBJ2-1|TRBV27|TRBD2
ASSSPLAGAYNEQF
>TRBJ2-5|TRBV5-1|.
ASSLFIAGIQETQY
>TRBJ2-1|TRBV3-1/TRBV3-2|.
ASRQQTGGGNNEQF
>TRBJ1-2|TRBV3-1/TRBV3-2|.
ASSRPGGGDHYGYT
>TRBJ2-3|TRBV5-1|TRBD2
ASSYPSGASTDTQY
>TRBJ1-4|TRBV3-1/TRBV3-2|TRBD1
ASSKGQGATGNEKLF
>TRBJ1-1|TRBV18|TRBD1
ASSPQGAGMNTEAF
>TRBJ1-4|TRBV30|.
AWNWGGEKLF